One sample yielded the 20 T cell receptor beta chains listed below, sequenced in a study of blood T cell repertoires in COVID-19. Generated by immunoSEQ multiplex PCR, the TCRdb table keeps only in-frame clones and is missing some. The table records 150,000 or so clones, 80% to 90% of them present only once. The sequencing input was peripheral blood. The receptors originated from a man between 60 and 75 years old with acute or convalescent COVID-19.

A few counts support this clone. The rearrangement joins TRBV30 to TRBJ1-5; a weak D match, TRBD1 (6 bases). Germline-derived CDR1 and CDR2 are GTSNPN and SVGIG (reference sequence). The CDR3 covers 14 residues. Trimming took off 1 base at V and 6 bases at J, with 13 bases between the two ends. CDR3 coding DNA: TGTGCCTGGAGTGAAGGGGGTTGGGGTCAGCCCCAGCATTTT. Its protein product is CAWSEGGWGQPQHF.

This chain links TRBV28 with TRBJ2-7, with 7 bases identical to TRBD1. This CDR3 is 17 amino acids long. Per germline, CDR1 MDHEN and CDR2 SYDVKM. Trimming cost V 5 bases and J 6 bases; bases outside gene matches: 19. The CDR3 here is CASSHLNRGSTSGEQYF. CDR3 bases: TGTGCCAGCAGTCATCTGAACAGGGGTAGTACGTCTGGCGAGCAGTACTTC.

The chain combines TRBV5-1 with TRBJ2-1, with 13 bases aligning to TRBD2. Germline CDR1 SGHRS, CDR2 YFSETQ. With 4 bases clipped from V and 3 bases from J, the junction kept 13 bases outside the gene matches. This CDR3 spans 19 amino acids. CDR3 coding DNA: TGCGCCAGCAGCACGGGACTAGCGGGATCTCTTCTCATCTACAATGAGCAGTTCTTC. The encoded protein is CASSTGLAGSLLIYNEQFF.

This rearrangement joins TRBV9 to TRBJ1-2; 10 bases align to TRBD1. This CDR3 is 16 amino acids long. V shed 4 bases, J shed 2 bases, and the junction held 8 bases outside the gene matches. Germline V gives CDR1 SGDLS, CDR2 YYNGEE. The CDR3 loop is CASSSRTGGSNYGYTF. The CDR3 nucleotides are TGTGCCAGCAGCTCACGGACAGGGGGATCCAACTATGGCTACACCTTC.

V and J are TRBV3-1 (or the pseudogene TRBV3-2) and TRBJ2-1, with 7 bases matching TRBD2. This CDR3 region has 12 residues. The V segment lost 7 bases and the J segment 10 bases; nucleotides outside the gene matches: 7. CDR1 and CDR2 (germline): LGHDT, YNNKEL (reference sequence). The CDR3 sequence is CASKAREREQFF. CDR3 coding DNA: TGTGCCAGCAAGGCGCGGGAGAGAGAGCAGTTCTTC.

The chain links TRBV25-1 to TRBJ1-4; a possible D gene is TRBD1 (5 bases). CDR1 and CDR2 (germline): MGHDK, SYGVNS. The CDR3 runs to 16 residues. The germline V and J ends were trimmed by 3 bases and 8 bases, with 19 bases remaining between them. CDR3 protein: CASSDPRGGDGEKLFF. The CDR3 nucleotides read TGTGCCAGCAGTGACCCAAGGGGAGGGGATGGCGAAAAACTGTTTTTT.

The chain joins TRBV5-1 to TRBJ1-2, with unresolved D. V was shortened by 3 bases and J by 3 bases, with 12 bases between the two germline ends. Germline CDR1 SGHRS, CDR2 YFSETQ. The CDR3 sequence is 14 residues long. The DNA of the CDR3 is TGCGCCAGCAGCTCCGCAGCGGGATACTATGGCTACACCTTC. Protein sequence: CASSSAAGYYGYTF.

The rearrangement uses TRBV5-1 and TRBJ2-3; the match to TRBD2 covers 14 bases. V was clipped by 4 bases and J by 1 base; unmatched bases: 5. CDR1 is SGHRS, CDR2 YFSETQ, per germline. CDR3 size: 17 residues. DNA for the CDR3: TGCGCCAGCAGCCGGGGACTAGCGGGAGAGGGCACAGATACGCAGTATTTT. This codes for CASSRGLAGEGTDTQYF.

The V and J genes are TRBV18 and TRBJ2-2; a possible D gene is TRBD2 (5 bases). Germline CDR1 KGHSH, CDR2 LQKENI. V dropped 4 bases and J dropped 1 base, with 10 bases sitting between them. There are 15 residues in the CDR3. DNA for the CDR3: TGTGCCAGCTCACGGGAGTGGGTGAACACCGGGGAGCTGTTTTTT. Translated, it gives CASSREWVNTGELFF.

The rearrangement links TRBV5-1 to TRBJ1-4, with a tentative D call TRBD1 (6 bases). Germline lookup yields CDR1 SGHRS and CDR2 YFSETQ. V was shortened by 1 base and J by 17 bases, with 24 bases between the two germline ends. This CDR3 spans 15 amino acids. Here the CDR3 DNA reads TGCGCCAGCAGCTTGAGGCCGGGACGGACAGACCCCATCTTTTTT. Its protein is CASSLRPGRTDPIFF.

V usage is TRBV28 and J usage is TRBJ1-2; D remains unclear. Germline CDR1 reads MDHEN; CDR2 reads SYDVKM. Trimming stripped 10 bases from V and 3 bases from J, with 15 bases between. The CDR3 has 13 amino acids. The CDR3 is CATGAGWDYGYTF. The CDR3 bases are TGTGCCACGGGCGCGGGGTGGGACTATGGCTACACCTTC.

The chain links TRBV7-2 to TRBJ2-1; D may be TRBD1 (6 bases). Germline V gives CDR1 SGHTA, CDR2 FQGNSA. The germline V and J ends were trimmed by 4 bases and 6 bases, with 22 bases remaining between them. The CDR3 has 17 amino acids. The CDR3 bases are TGTGCCAGCAGCTACCGCCCCGGGACAAAGGTCACCAATGAGCAGTTCTTC. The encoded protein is CASSYRPGTKVTNEQFF.

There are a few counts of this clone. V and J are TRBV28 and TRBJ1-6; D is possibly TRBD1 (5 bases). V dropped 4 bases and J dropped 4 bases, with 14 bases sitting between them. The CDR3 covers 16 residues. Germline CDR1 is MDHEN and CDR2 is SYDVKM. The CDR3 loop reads CASSSPQTVYNSPLHF. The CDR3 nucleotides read TGTGCCAGCAGTTCCCCTCAGACAGTATATAATTCACCCCTCCACTTT.

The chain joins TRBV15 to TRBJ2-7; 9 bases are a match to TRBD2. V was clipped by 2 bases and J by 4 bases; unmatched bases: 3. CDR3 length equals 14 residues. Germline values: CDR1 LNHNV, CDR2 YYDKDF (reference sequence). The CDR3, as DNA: TGTGCCACCAGCAGAATAGCGGGAGTGTACGAGCAGTACTTC. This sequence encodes CATSRIAGVYEQYF.

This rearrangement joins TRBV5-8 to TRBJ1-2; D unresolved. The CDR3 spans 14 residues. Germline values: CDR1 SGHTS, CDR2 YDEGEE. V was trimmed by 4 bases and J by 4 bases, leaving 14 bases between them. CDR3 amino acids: CASSPLYEVYGYTF. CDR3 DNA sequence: TGTGCCAGCAGCCCCCTGTATGAGGTCTATGGCTACACCTTC.

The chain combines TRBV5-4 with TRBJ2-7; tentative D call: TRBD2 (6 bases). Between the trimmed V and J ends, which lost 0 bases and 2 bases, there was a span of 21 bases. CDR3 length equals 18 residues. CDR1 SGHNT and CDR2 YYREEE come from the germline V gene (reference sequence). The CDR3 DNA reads TGTGCCAGCAGCTTGGCGGGGGTCGGGTTAGTGAGGCCCTACGAGCAGTACTTC. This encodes CASSLAGVGLVRPYEQYF.

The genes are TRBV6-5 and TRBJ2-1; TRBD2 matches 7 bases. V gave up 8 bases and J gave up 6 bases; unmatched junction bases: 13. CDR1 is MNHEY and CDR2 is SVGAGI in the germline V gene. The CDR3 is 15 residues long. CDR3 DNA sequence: TGTGCCAGCTCCCCTTACGGGACTACTGGCAATGAGCAGTTCTTC. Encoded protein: CASSPYGTTGNEQFF.

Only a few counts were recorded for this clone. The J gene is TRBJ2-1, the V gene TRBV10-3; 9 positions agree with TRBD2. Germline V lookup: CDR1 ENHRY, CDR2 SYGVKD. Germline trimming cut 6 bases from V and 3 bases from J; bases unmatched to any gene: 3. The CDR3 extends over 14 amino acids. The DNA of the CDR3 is TGTGCCATCAGGGAGACTAGCGGCTACAATGAGCAGTTCTTC. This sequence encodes CAIRETSGYNEQFF.

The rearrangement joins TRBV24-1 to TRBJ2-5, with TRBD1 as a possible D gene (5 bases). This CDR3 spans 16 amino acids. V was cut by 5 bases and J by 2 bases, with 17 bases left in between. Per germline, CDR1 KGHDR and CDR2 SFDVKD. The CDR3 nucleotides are TGTGCCACCAGTGTGTCAAGGGGCCGAAAACAAGAGACCCAGTACTTC. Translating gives CATSVSRGRKQETQYF.

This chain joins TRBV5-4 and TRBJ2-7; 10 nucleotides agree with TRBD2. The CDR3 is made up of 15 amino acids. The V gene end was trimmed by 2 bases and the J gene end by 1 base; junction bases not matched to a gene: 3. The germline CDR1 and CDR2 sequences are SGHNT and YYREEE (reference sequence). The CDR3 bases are TGTGCCAGCAGCTTAGGGACTAGCGCGTCCTACGAGCAGTACTTC. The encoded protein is CASSLGTSASYEQYF.